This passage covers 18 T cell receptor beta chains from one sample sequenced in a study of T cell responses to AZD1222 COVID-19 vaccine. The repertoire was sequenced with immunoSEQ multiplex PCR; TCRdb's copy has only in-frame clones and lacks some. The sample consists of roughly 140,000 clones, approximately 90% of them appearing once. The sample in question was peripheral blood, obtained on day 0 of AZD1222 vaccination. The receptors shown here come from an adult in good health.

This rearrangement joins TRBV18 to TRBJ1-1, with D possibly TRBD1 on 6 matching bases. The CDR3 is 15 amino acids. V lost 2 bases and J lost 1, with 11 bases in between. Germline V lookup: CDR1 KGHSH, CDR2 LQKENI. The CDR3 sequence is CASSPNTGRNTEAFF. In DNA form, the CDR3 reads TGTGCCAGCTCACCAAATACAGGGCGGAACACTGAAGCTTTCTTT.

The CDR3 sequence: CASRNPGETLHF. Written as DNA, the CDR3 is TGTGCCAGCAGAAACCCGGGAGAAACCCTCCACTTT. The chain carries TRBV27 and TRBJ1-6, with unresolved D. Trimming pared 6 bases from V and 14 bases from J, leaving 14 bases between. Germline lookup yields CDR1 MNHEY and CDR2 SMNVEV (reference sequence). CDR3 length: 12 residues.

This CDR3 is CASSLLGFQPQHF. The DNA for the CDR3 is TGTGCCAGCAGCTTGCTGGGTTTTCAGCCCCAGCATTTT. This sequence joins TRBV5-6 and TRBJ1-5; D gene unclear. The V gene lost 1 base and the J gene lost 6 bases, with 8 bases spanning the gap. The CDR3 consists of 13 residues. Germline CDR1 SGHDT, CDR2 YYEEEE.

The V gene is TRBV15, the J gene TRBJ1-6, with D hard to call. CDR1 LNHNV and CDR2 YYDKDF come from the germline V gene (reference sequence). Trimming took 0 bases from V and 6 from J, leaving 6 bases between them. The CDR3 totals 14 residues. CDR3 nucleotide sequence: TGTGCCACCAGCAGAGATCCCTCTAATTCACCCCTCCACTTT. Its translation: CATSRDPSNSPLHF.

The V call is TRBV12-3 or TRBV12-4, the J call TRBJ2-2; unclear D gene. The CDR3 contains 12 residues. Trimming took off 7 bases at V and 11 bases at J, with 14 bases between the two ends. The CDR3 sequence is CASTPSGGELFF. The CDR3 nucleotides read TGTGCCAGCACCCCTAGTGGTGGCGAGCTGTTTTTT.

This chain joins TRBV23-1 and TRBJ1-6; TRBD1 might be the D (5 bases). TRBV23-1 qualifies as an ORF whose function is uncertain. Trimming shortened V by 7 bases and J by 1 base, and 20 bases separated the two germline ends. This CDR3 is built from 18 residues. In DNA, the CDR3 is TGCGCCAGCACCTCACCGGCCCAGGGAAAGTCCTATAATTCACCCCTCCACTTT. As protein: CASTSPAQGKSYNSPLHF.

CDR3 loop: CASSLPPRGPAFF. The DNA for the CDR3 is TGTGCCAGCAGCTTGCCTCCAAGGGGGCCTGCTTTCTTT. V gene TRBV5-6 combines with J gene TRBJ1-1, with 7 bases aligning to TRBD1. V was pared by 1 base and J by 11 bases, with 8 bases of the junction left unmatched. The CDR3 covers 13 residues. Germline V gene data show CDR1 as SGHDT and CDR2 as YYEEEE.

For the CDR3, the DNA is TGCAGCGTTGAACCGGGGGGGTTTAAAGAGACCCAGTACTTC. It codes for CSVEPGGFKETQYF. This sequence joins TRBV29-1 and TRBJ2-5, with TRBD2 matching over 8 bases. This CDR3 has 14 residues. CDR1 SQVTM and CDR2 ANQGSEA come from the germline V gene. J was trimmed by 3 bases and V by 2 bases; bases with no gene match: 5.

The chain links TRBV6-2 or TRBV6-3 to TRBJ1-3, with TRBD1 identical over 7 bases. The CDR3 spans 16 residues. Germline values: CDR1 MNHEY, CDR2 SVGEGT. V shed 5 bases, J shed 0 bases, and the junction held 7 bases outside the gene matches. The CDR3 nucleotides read TGTGCCAGCAGTCCGGGGACAGTTAGCTCTGGAAACACCATATATTTT. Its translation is CASSPGTVSSGNTIYF.

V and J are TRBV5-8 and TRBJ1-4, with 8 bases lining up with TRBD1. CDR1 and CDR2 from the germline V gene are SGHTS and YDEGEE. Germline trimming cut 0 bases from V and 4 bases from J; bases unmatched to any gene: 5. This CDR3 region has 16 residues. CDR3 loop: CASSLGQGTINEKLFF. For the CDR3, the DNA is TGTGCCAGCAGCTTGGGACAGGGGACGATTAATGAAAAACTGTTTTTT.

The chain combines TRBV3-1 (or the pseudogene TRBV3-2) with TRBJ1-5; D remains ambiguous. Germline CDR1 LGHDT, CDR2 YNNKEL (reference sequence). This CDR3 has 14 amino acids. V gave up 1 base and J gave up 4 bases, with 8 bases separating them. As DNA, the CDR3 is TGTGCCAGCAGCCAAGGTCTCCCTAATCAGCCCCAGCATTTT. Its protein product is CASSQGLPNQPQHF.

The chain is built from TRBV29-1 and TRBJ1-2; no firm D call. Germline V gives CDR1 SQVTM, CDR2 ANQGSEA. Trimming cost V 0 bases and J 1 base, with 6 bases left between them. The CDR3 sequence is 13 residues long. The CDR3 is CSVEEGFNYGYTF. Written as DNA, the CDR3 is TGCAGCGTTGAAGAGGGGTTTAACTATGGCTACACCTTC.

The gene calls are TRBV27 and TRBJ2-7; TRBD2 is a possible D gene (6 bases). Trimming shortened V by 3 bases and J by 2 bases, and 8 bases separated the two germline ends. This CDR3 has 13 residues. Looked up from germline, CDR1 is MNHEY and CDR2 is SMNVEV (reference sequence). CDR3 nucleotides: TGTGCCAGCAGTTTTAGCGGACCCTACGAGCAGTACTTC. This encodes CASSFSGPYEQYF.

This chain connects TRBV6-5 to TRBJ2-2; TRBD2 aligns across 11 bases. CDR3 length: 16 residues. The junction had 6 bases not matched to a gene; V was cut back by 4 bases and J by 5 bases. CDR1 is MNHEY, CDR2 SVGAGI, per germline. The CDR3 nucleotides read TGTGCCAGCAGTTCACCTACTAGCGGGAGAACCGGGGAGCTGTTTTTT. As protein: CASSSPTSGRTGELFF.

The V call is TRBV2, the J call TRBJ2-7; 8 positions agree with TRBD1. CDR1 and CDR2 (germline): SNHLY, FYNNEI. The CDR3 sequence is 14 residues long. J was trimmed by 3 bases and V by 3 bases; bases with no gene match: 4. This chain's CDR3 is CASSEETGVYEQYF. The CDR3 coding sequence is TGTGCCAGCAGTGAGGAGACAGGGGTCTACGAGCAGTACTTC.

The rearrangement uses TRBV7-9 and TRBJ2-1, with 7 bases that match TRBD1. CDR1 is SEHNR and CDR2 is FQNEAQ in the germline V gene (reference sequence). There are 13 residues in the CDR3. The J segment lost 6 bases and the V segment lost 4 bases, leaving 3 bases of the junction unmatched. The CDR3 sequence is CASSSTGFNEQFF. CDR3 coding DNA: TGTGCCAGCAGCTCGACAGGGTTCAATGAGCAGTTCTTC.

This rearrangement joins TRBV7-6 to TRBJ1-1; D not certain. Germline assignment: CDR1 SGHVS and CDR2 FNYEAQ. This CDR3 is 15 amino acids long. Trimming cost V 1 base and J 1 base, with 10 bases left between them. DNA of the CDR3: TGTGCCAGCAGCTTAGGTATGGCTTCGAACACTGAAGCTTTCTTT. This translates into CASSLGMASNTEAFF.

The CDR3 region has the DNA TGCGCCAGCAGCCGGAGAGGGGAGACCCAGTACTTC. Encoded protein: CASSRRGETQYF. The gene calls are TRBV5-1 and TRBJ2-5; the D gene is possibly TRBD2 (5 bases). The V and J ends lost 4 bases and 5 bases respectively, with 9 bases between them. The CDR3 has 12 residues. Germline assignment: CDR1 SGHRS and CDR2 YFSETQ.